This T cell receptor beta chain was profiled in a study of T cells after posttransplantation cyclophosphamide (dated by TCRdb to 2016 to 2018). The study in broad terms: The study tracked T cell repertoire reconstitution by TRB sequencing after myeloablative bone marrow transplantation using posttransplantation cyclophosphamide as GVHD prophylaxis. Samples from about 33 PTCy-treated patients and under 20 related bone marrow donors of those patients were subjected to antigen receptor sequencing. Blood from every one of the 30 to 40 PTCy patients who had 1-year posttransplant specimens underwent TRB sequencing. Up to about 3 additional blood samples from 2 to 5.2 years after transplant were also TRB-sequenced in 3 patients, as was pretransplant blood from several patients. Because TRA and TRB clonality correlated tightly in 9 samples, later TCR analyses were limited to TRB. Public TRB sequences were searched against a database of over 3,000 sequences associated with responses to pathogens, tumor antigens, self-antigens and alloantigens. Overall results and qualifications from the work: The TRB repertoires of T cells infiltrating skin or the GI tract showed only limited overlap with the TRB repertoires found in blood. Donor-recipient similarity was low at 1-2 months but rose over the first year, and later blood repertoires were often dominated by donor CD8+ memory clones. Across 45 or so patients, TRB clonality was highly associated with recipient CMV seropositivity and CMV reactivation, and PTCy diversity was similar to diversity in CNI/methotrexate controls.

The CDR3 contains 16 residues, cysteine and phenylalanine counted. CDR3 DNA only is kept here, 48 bases in frame from base 1. From V the trimming removes 3 bases and from J it removes 0 bases, while the gene matches leave 5 bases of the junction unaccounted for. Looking up the germline V gene yields CDR1 SGHTA and CDR2 FQGNSA. Genomic DNA was the input for TRB sequencing, which was run either with the immunoSEQ assay at survey resolution or with the hsTCRB kit. The authors processed their data as follows. The immunoSEQ software handled initial read processing, and the LymphoSeq R package was used for repertoire analyses. Clonality was computed as 1 minus normalized Shannon entropy, and a Gini coefficient was also calculated for each TRB dataset. To infer phenotypes in unsorted samples, TRB sequences from sorted subsets of the recipient or donor were mapped onto the unsorted samples of the same recipient. TCRdb took over this immuneACCESS table, retaining in-frame rearrangements with V and J assigned. Such tables are incomplete; in checked studies, under half of the missing clones stem from an unresolved V gene, and the remainder is unexplained. V and J calls and clone size are as listed in that table; D and trimming were resolved from the DNA. This sample lists approximately 52,000 clones; about 86% were detected once. 2.8% of the sample belongs to the ten largest clones.

The sample holds one count of this clone. No antigen is known for it. No base quality values were provided; no much bigger clone lies one nucleotide off. The PTCy-treated patients were drawn from a prospective, multi-institutional clinical trial. Mononuclear cells from peripheral blood and bone marrow were separated by Ficoll-Hypaque density centrifugation and then cryopreserved. The V and J genes are TRBV7-2 and TRBJ2-4; the junction holds 7 bases that match TRBD2. The source material was PBMCs. The receptor's source is a man younger than 40 with a blood cancer, CMV-positive, and with a related stem cell donor. The CDR3 reads as follows: CASSLYAGAAKNIQYF. Here is the DNA: TGTGCCAGCAGCTTGTACGCGGGAGCAGCCAAAAACATTCAGTACTTC.